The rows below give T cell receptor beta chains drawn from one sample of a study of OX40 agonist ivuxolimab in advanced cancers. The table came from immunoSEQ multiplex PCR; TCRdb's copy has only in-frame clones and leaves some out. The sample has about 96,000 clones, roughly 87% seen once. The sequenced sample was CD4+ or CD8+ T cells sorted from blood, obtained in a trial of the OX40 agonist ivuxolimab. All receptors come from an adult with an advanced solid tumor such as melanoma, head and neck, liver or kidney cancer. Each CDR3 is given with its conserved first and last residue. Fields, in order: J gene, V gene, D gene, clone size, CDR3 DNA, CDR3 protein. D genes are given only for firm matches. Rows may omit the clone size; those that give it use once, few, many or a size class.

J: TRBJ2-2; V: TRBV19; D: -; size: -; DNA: TGTGCCAGTAGTATCGTAGAGGGAGGAACCGGGGAGCTGTTTTTT; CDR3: CASSIVEGGTGELFF
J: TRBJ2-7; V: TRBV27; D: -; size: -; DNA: TGTGCCACCAGTTTGGGGAAGGGGGGGTTCTACGAGCAGTACTTC; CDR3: CATSLGKGGFYEQYF
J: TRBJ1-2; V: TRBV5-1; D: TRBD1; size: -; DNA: TGCGCCAGCAGCCTACAGGGGAACTATGGCTACACCTTC; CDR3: CASSLQGNYGYTF
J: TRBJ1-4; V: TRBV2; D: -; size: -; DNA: TGTGCCAGCAGGGCAAGGATAAATAATGAAAAACTGTTTTTT; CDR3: CASRARINNEKLFF
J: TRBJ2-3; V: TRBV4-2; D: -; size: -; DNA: TGTGCCAGCAGCCAAGATCCGGGCAGGAGGACAGATACGCAGTATTTT; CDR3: CASSQDPGRRTDTQYF
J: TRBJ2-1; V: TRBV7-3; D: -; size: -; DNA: TGTGCCAGCAGCTTACCGGGACCCCCGGCTAACAATGAGCAGTTCTTC; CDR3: CASSLPGPPANNEQFF
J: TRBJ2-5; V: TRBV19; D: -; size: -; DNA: TGTGCCAGTAGTCCTCAAGAGACCCAGTACTTC; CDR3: CASSPQETQYF
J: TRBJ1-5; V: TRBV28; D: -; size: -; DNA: TGTGCCAGCAGTTTGATGGGGGCACGGCAGCCCCAGCATTTT; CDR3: CASSLMGARQPQHF
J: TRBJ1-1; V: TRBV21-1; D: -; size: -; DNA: TGTGCCAGCAGCAAAGACGACTTGCCCGGGACAGGGACGAACACTGAAGCTTTCTTT; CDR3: CASSKDDLPGTGTNTEAFF
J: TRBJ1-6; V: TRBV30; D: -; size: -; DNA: TGTGCCTGGAGTAAGGGAGGGAGTGATTCACCCCTCCACTTT; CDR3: CAWSKGGSDSPLHF
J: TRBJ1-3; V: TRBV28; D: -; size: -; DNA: TGTGCCAGCAGTGTCCCGGGGTTATCTGGAAACACCATATATTTT; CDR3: CASSVPGLSGNTIYF
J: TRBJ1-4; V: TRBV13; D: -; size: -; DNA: TGTGCCAGCAGCCCCAGTGGCTCTGGGGAAAAACTGTTTTTT; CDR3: CASSPSGSGEKLFF
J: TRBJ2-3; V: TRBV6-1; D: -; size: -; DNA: TGTGCCAGCAGCGACAGAGCCGCAGATACGCAGTATTTT; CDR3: CASSDRAADTQYF
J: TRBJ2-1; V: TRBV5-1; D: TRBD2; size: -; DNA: TGCGCCAGCAACGTCATAAGCGGGATTTCCTACAATGAGCAGTTCTTC; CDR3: CASNVISGISYNEQFF
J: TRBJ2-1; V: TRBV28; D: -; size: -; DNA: TGTGCCAGCAGTTCACGGACACTCAATGAGCAGTTCTTC; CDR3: CASSSRTLNEQFF
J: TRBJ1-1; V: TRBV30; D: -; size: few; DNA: TGTGCCTGGAGGTCCCTGGTTTGGACTGAAGCTTTCTTT; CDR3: CAWRSLVWTEAFF
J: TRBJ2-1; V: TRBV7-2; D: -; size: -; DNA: TGTGCCAGCAGCAATAGCCTGGTCGGTGAGCAGTTCTTC; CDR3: CASSNSLVGEQFF
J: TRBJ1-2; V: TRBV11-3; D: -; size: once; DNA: TGTGCCAGCAGCTTAGATGGTCAGGGAAACCTATATGGCTACACCTTC; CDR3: CASSLDGQGNLYGYTF
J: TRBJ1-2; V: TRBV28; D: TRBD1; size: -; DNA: TGTGCCAGCGGTGTGTTCGGGACAGGGGATGGCTACACCTTC; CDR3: CASGVFGTGDGYTF
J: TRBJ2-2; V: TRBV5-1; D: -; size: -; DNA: TGCGCCAGCAGCCTGGAGGGTTGGGACAGCGGGGAGCTGTTTTTT; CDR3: CASSLEGWDSGELFF
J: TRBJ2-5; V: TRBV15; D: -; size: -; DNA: TGTGCCACCAGCAGAGGAGGGCGCGGAGAGGAGACCCAGTACTTC; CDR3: CATSRGGRGEETQYF
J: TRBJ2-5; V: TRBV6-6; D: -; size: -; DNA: TGTGCCAGCAGTTACTCCCAGGGTTGGAACTTC; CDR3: CASSYSQGWNF
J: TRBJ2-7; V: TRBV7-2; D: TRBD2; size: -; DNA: TGTGCCAGCAGCCCCCGAGCGGGGCCCTCCTACGAGCAGTACTTC; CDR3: CASSPRAGPSYEQYF
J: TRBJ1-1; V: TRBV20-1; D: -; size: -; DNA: TGCAGTGCTAGGGAGACAGGTGAAGCTTTCTTT; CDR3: CSARETGEAFF
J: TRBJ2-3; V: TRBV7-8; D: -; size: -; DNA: TGTGCCAGCAGCTTAAGCGGGCTGGGCCCCATAAGCACAGATACGCAGTATTTT; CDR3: CASSLSGLGPISTDTQYF
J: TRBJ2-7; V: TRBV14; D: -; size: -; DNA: TGTGCCAGCAGTGGAGGGGCCATCTACGAGCAGTACTTC; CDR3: CASSGGAIYEQYF
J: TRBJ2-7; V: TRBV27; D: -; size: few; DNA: TGTGCCAGCAGCCGCTCCCCGGGACACCCGGTGCGAACCTACGAGCAGTACTTC; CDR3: CASSRSPGHPVRTYEQYF
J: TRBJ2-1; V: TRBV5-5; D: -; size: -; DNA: TGTGCCAGCACCTTGCGGGCAGGGGAGGTCAGTGAGCAGTTCTTC; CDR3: CASTLRAGEVSEQFF
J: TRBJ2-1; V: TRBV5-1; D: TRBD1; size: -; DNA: TGCGCCAGCAGCCTCAGACAGGGACGAGACAATGAGCAGTTCTTC; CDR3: CASSLRQGRDNEQFF
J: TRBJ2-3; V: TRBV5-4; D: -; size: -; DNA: TGTGCCAGCAGCTTGAGTCCTGAAACTAGCACAGATACGCAGTATTTT; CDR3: CASSLSPETSTDTQYF
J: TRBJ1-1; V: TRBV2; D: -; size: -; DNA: TGTGCCAGCCGGTCCTCCGCGAACACTGAAGCTTTCTTT; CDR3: CASRSSANTEAFF
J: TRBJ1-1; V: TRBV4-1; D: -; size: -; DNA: TGCGCCAGCAGCCAAGAAGTTCGGCGGACAAACACTGAAGCTTTCTTT; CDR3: CASSQEVRRTNTEAFF
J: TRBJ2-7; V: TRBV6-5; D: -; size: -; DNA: TGTGCCAGCAGTTACTCGATAGATAGCTCCTACGAGCAGTACTTC; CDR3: CASSYSIDSSYEQYF
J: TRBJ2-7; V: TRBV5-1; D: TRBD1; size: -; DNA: TGCGCCAGCAGCTTCGGAGACAGGGGCACCAGGAGCTCCTACGAGCAGTACTTC; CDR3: CASSFGDRGTRSSYEQYF
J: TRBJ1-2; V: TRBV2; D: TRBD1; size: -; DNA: TGTGCCAGCAGCCCTAGGACAGGGAACTATGGCTACACCTTC; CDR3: CASSPRTGNYGYTF
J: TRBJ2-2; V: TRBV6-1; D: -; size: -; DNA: TGTGCCAGCCCCGGGGAGCTGTTTTTT; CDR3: CASPGELFF
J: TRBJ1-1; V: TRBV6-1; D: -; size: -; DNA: TGTGCCAGCAGTTGGGGGGATTCGCGAACTGAAGCTTTCTTT; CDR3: CASSWGDSRTEAFF
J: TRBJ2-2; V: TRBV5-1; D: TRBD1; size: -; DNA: TGCGCCAGCAGCCAAACCCCTACGACAGGGGGAAACACCGGGGAGCTGTTTTTT; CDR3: CASSQTPTTGGNTGELFF
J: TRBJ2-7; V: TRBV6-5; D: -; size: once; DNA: TGTGCCAGCAGTGAAATGGGGGGCGCCTACGAGCAGTACTTC; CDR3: CASSEMGGAYEQYF
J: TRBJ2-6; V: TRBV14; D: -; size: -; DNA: TGTGCCAGCAGCCAAGCCGGGATCAACGCCAACGTCCTGACTTTC; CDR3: CASSQAGINANVLTF
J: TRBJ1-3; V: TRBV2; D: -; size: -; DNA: TGTGCCAGCAGTGAAGTTAGGGGGGCTTCAGGAAACACCATATATTTT; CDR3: CASSEVRGASGNTIYF
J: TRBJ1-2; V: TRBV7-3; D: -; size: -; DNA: TGTGCCAGCAGCTTAAACTCTAACTATGGCTACACCTTC; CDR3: CASSLNSNYGYTF
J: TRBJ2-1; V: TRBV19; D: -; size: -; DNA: TGTGCCAGTAGTATAGGGTTAAGCTCCTACAATGAGCAGTTCTTC; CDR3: CASSIGLSSYNEQFF
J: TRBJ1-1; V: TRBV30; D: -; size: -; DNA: TGTGCCTGGAACAAACTGGCCGACACTGAAGCTTTCTTT; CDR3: CAWNKLADTEAFF
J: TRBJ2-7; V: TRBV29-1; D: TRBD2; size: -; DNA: TGCAGCGCCGGGACTAGCGCGTACGAGCAGTACTTC; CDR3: CSAGTSAYEQYF
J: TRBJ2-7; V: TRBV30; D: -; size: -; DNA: TGTGCCTGGAGTGACCGGGGTGAGCAGTACTTC; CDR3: CAWSDRGEQYF
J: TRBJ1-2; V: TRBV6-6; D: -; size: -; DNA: TGTGCCAGCAGCCCGACGATATATGGCTACACCTTC; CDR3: CASSPTIYGYTF